The 12 T cell receptor beta chains in this list originate from one sample, sequenced in a study of shared clonotypes between healthy human individuals. Libraries were prepared by immunoSEQ multiplex PCR; TCRdb keeps only in-frame clonotypes and omits some of them. The sample consists of 2 million to 2.5 million clones, approximately 95% of them appearing once. The sample taken for sequencing was naive CD4+ T cells from PBMCs. Subset given: CD45RA+ positively selected. These receptors came from a man between 18 and 29 years old in good health. Some clones in this sample may be carry-over from other donors' samples.

The chain links TRBV28 to TRBJ2-7; no definite D call. V was cut by 3 bases and J by 3 bases, with 12 bases left in between. The germline gives CDR1 MDHEN, CDR2 SYDVKM. The CDR3 runs 14 residues. As DNA, the CDR3 is TGTGCCAGCAGTTTGTTAGTCAGGTTCTACGAGCAGTACTTC. It specifies CASSLLVRFYEQYF.

The rearrangement links TRBV19 to TRBJ1-4, with 10 nucleotides matching TRBD1. The germline V gene encodes CDR1 LNHDA and CDR2 SQIVND (reference sequence). The CDR3 length is 15 residues. V was pared by 5 bases and J by 8 bases, with 8 bases of the junction left unmatched. This chain's CDR3 is CASSLRDRGGEKLFF. For the CDR3, the DNA is TGTGCCAGTAGTCTACGGGACAGGGGAGGAGAAAAACTGTTTTTT. The full variable domain, rest sourced from reference TRBV19 and TRBJ1-4, is DGGITQSPKYLFRKEGQNVTLSCEQNLNHDAMYWYRQDPGQGLRLIYYSQIVNDFQKGDIAEGYSVSREKKESFPLTVTSAQKNPTAFYLCASSLRDRGGEKLFFGSGTQLSVL.

This clone is a singleton in its sample. The chain links TRBV27 to TRBJ1-1, with D unresolved. V gave up 7 bases and J gave up 4 bases, with 16 bases separating them. The CDR3 totals 14 residues. Germline V gene lookup returns CDR1 MNHEY and CDR2 SMNVEV (reference sequence). The CDR3 nucleotides read TGTGCCAGCAAAGGGTTTTGGGAGGGCACTGAAGCTTTCTTT. Translated, it gives CASKGFWEGTEAFF.

The V and J genes are TRBV4-3 and TRBJ2-5; TRBD2 matches 8 bases. V dropped 0 bases and J dropped 5; count of bases not matched to a gene: 8. This CDR3 is built from 16 residues. The germline gives CDR1 LGHNA, CDR2 YSLEER. The CDR3 DNA follows: TGCGCCAGCAGCCAAGATACGGGAGGGCCGGAGGAGACCCAGTACTTC. The encoded protein is CASSQDTGGPEETQYF.

This chain joins TRBV9 and TRBJ2-5; a possible D gene is TRBD2 (5 bases). V lost 0 bases and J 4 bases, leaving 13 bases between the germline ends. This CDR3 region has 15 residues. Germline CDR1 reads SGDLS; CDR2 reads YYNGEE. The CDR3 DNA sequence: TGTGCCAGCAGCGTAGGCTACCGAGGGAGAGAGACCCAGTACTTC. Protein product: CASSVGYRGRETQYF.

The gene calls are TRBV7-9 and TRBJ2-2; tentatively, D is TRBD1 (6 bases). The CDR3 sequence is 19 residues long. Germline V gives CDR1 SEHNR, CDR2 FQNEAQ (reference sequence). V lost 4 bases and J 9 bases, leaving 30 bases between the germline ends. The DNA of the CDR3 is TGTGCCAGCAGCTCAGGCCACCTCACAGGGTCCAAGGAGCGCCGGGAGCTGTTTTTT. It specifies CASSSGHLTGSKERRELFF.

This CDR3 reads CASSSTTVNTEAFF. The CDR3 bases are TGTGCCAGCAGCTCAACGACAGTGAACACTGAAGCTTTCTTT. The chain carries TRBV7-6 and TRBJ1-1; D possibly corresponds to TRBD1 (5 bases). Per the germline V gene, CDR1 is SGHVS and CDR2 is FNYEAQ. V shed 4 bases and J shed 0 bases, with 9 bases lying between them. This CDR3 is 14 amino acids long.

The CDR3 loop is CASNPPGGNQETQYF. The CDR3 coding sequence is TGTGCCAGCAACCCCCCAGGGGGGAACCAAGAGACCCAGTACTTC. This chain connects TRBV5-5 to TRBJ2-5; tentative D call: TRBD1 (7 bases). The germline gives CDR1 SGHKS, CDR2 YYEKEE (reference sequence). The CDR3 length is 15 residues. Trimming took off 6 bases at V and 0 bases at J, with 15 bases between the two ends. Based on the CDR3 plus reference TRBV5-5 and TRBJ2-5, the full variable domain is DAGVTQSPTHLIKTRGQQVTLRCSPISGHKSVSWYQQVLGQGPQFIFQYYEKEERGRGNFPDRFSARQFPNYSSELNVNALLLGDSALYLCASNPPGGNQETQYFGPGTRLLVL.

This clone showed up just once. V is TRBV18 and J is TRBJ1-2; TRBD1 aligns across 9 bases. Germline CDR1 reads KGHSH; CDR2 reads LQKENI. The CDR3 runs 15 residues. The ends lost 6 bases at V and 4 bases at J; junction bases unmatched: 9. CDR3 amino acids: CASSPGQGVSYGYTF. The CDR3 bases are TGTGCCAGCTCCCCGGGACAGGGAGTATCCTATGGCTACACCTTC.

The rearrangement links TRBV6-4 to TRBJ2-7; D call uncertain. V was shortened by 0 bases and J by 3 bases, with 9 bases between the two germline ends. There are 14 residues in the CDR3. Germline lookup yields CDR1 MRHNA and CDR2 SNTAGT. The CDR3 reads CASSDSQQHYEQYF. DNA for the CDR3: TGTGCCAGCAGTGACTCGCAGCAGCACTACGAGCAGTACTTC.

The chain carries TRBV10-2 and TRBJ2-3; 7 bases map to TRBD2. Germline V gene lookup returns CDR1 WSHSY and CDR2 SAAADI. The CDR3 loop spans 13 amino acids. V trimming: 4 bases; J trimming: 11 bases; junction bases outside the gene matches: 9. The CDR3 loop is CASSARFEREQYF. The CDR3 DNA is TGCGCCAGCAGTGCTAGGTTTGAGCGGGAGCAGTATTTT.

The V call is TRBV6-5, the J call TRBJ2-1, with D tentatively TRBD1 or TRBD2 (5 bases each). The CDR3 runs to 16 residues. Germline CDR1 and CDR2: MNHEY and SVGAGI. Between the trimmed V and J ends, which lost 2 bases and 9 bases, there was a span of 20 bases. The DNA for the CDR3 is TGTGCCAGCAGTTACCCCGGGCTGGCTGGGACCGCTGAGCAGTTCTTC. Amino acid sequence: CASSYPGLAGTAEQFF.